The entry that follows covers one T cell receptor beta chain sequence. The sample originates from a study of OX40 agonist ivuxolimab in advanced cancers. Across the whole study: Participants averaged about 66 years of age (range roughly 23 to 90) and were approximately 81% male. Among those treated, three patients had partial responses, one with hepatocellular carcinoma and two with cutaneous melanoma.

Sequencing was performed with immunoSEQ multiplex PCR; in TCRdb, only in-frame clones are kept and a portion is missing. Among 61,000 or so clones, around 82% were seen once, and the ten largest hold around 2%. Trimming cost V 10 bases and J 0 bases; bases outside gene matches: 5. From germline, CDR1 is ENHRY and CDR2 SYGVKD. The CDR3 is made up of 14 amino acids. This specimen was CD4+ or CD8+ T cells sorted from blood, taken in a trial of the OX40 agonist ivuxolimab. V gene TRBV10-3 combines with J gene TRBJ2-2, with 7 positions matching TRBD1. The sequence derives from an adult with an advanced solid tumor such as melanoma, head and neck, liver or kidney cancer. The CDR3 region is CATTGTANTGELFF. The CDR3 coding sequence is TGTGCCACCACGGGGACAGCGAACACCGGGGAGCTGTTTTTT.